The 25 T cell receptor beta chains reported below all come from one sample, sequenced in a study of cytomegalovirus exposure and HLA in healthy donors. The PCR used 60 Vbeta and 13 Jbeta primers. Sequencing used immunoSEQ multiplex PCR; TCRdb keeps in-frame clones, though not all of them. Found here are roughly 160,000 clones, roughly four fifths of them singletons; the top ten hold 3.5% to 5.5%. Source material: PBMCs. These TCRs come from a man aged 35-49 years in good health and CMV-seronegative.

This clone was found a few times. J is TRBJ2-3 and V is TRBV5-4; TRBD2 matches at 10 bases. Germline V lookup: CDR1 SGHNT, CDR2 YYREEE (reference sequence). V was pared by 7 bases and J by 2 bases, with 7 bases of the junction left unmatched. The CDR3 sequence is 15 residues long. The CDR3 loop reads CASFERGGFTDTQYF. The CDR3 nucleotides read TGTGCCAGCTTTGAGCGGGGGGGGTTCACAGATACGCAGTATTTT.

There are a few counts of this clone. J is TRBJ1-2 and V is TRBV30; the D gene is possibly TRBD1 (6 bases). The germline V and J ends were trimmed by 4 bases and 8 bases, with 14 bases remaining between them. Per the germline V gene, CDR1 is GTSNPN and CDR2 is SVGIG (reference sequence). The CDR3 runs 12 residues. Here the CDR3 DNA reads TGTGCCTGGAAACCCACAGGGCCCGGCTACACCTTC. Its translation: CAWKPTGPGYTF.

This chain links TRBV27 with TRBJ2-1, with 8 nucleotides matching TRBD1. Looked up from germline, CDR1 is MNHEY and CDR2 is SMNVEV (reference sequence). The CDR3 is made up of 14 amino acids. V lost 4 bases and J lost 2; bases outside the gene matches: 1. The CDR3 protein is CASSYRGAYNEQFF. The CDR3 DNA reads TGTGCCAGCAGTTACAGGGGGGCCTACAATGAGCAGTTCTTC.

The V gene is TRBV6-1, the J gene TRBJ1-1; perhaps TRBD1 as D (6 bases). This CDR3 is built from 12 residues. Trimming pared 5 bases from V and 9 bases from J, leaving 13 bases between. Germline lookup yields CDR1 MNHNS and CDR2 SASEGT. The CDR3 DNA reads as TGTGCCAGCAGTCCCGGGACAACTCAAGCTTTCTTT. Its translation is CASSPGTTQAFF.

This chain connects TRBV6-5 to TRBJ2-3; 8 nucleotides align to TRBD1. Germline loops: CDR1 MNHEY, CDR2 SVGAGI. This CDR3 is 14 amino acids long. The ends lost 6 bases at V and 4 bases at J; junction bases unmatched: 6. CDR3 sequence reads: CASSHGQGADTQYF. As DNA, the CDR3 is TGTGCCAGCAGCCATGGACAGGGCGCAGATACGCAGTATTTT.

This clone was found once. This sequence joins TRBV6-6 and TRBJ1-5, with a weak D call TRBD1 (5 bases). Germline V CDR1 and CDR2: MNHNY, SVGAGI (reference sequence). The V end was cut by 4 bases, the J end by 8 bases, with 9 bases between. The CDR3 runs to 12 residues. The CDR3 is CASSWGGEPQHF. The CDR3 nucleotides are TGTGCCAGCAGTTGGGGGGGAGAGCCCCAGCATTTT.

This chain links TRBV27 with TRBJ1-2, with 8 bases lining up with TRBD1. Germline trimming cut 5 bases from V and 6 bases from J; bases unmatched to any gene: 11. This CDR3 contains 15 residues. Per the germline V gene, CDR1 is MNHEY and CDR2 is SMNVEV (reference sequence). Here the CDR3 DNA reads TGTGCCAGCAGTCTTCTCAGGGGGCGGTCCGATGGCTACACCTTC. It translates to CASSLLRGRSDGYTF.

The chain links TRBV9 to TRBJ1-6; D perhaps matches TRBD1 (6 bases). The CDR3 consists of 14 residues. The germline CDR1 and CDR2 sequences are SGDLS and YYNGEE. V gave up 2 bases and J gave up 11 bases, with 14 bases separating them. In DNA, the CDR3 is TGTGCCAGCAGCGTGAGGACAGATTCAACACCCCTCCACTTT. This translates into CASSVRTDSTPLHF.

J is TRBJ2-7 and V is TRBV7-9, with D possibly matching TRBD2 (5 bases). Per germline, CDR1 SEHNR and CDR2 FQNEAQ (reference sequence). There are 13 residues in the CDR3. Trimming took off 3 bases at V and 4 bases at J, with 10 bases between the two ends. The CDR3 region is CASSFGDTYEQYF. The CDR3 DNA follows: TGTGCCAGCAGCTTCGGGGATACGTACGAGCAGTACTTC.

This clone was detected only a few times. This rearrangement joins TRBV28 to TRBJ2-7; maybe TRBD2 (6 bases). The germline V and J ends were trimmed by 1 base and 3 bases, with 10 bases remaining between them. This CDR3 comprises 14 residues. Germline V lookup: CDR1 MDHEN, CDR2 SYDVKM. CDR3 loop: CASSLYGGLYEQYF. CDR3 in DNA: TGTGCCAGCAGTTTATATGGGGGACTCTACGAGCAGTACTTC.

The chain couples TRBV28 to TRBJ2-5; TRBD1 matches at 8 bases. The DNA end favors TRBJ2-7, so the J call may be wrong. CDR3 length: 13 residues. Looked up from germline, CDR1 is MDHEN and CDR2 is SYDVKM. The CDR3 bases are TGTGCCAGCAGGCCAGGGGGCCGGGACGAGCAGTACTTC. Translated, it gives CASRPGGRDEQYF.

The chain is built from TRBV9 and TRBJ2-7; 9 bases are shared with TRBD1. The CDR3 spans 14 residues. Germline V gene data show CDR1 as SGDLS and CDR2 as YYNGEE. V dropped 4 bases and J dropped 3; count of bases not matched to a gene: 5. This CDR3 is CASSMGQGFYEQYF. The CDR3, as DNA: TGTGCCAGCAGCATGGGACAGGGATTCTACGAGCAGTACTTC. The full variable domain, rest sourced from reference TRBV9 and TRBJ2-7, is DSGVTQTPKHLITATGQRVTLRCSPRSGDLSVYWYQQSLDQGLQFLIQYYNGEERAKGNILERFSAQQFPDLHSELNLSSLELGDSALYFCASSMGQGFYEQYFGPGTRLTVT.

The chain recombines TRBV5-4 with TRBJ1-3, with D perhaps TRBD1 (6 bases). Trimming pared 4 bases from V and 0 bases from J, leaving 8 bases between. This CDR3 is built from 14 residues. Per germline, CDR1 SGHNT and CDR2 YYREEE (reference sequence). DNA of the CDR3: TGTGCCAGCAGCCTAGGGGGCTCTGGAAACACCATATATTTT. Residues: CASSLGGSGNTIYF.

V and J are TRBV9 and TRBJ2-5, with 8 bases matching TRBD2. The CDR3 contains 15 residues. CDR1 and CDR2 (germline): SGDLS, YYNGEE. Unmatched junction bases numbered 6, after V lost 4 bases and J lost 1 base. The CDR3 reads CASSPPGGPQETQYF. For the CDR3, the DNA is TGTGCCAGCAGCCCCCCGGGGGGGCCCCAAGAGACCCAGTACTTC.

The chain employs TRBV18 and TRBJ1-4, with D tentatively TRBD1 (5 bases). Trimming took off 3 bases at V and 2 bases at J, with 10 bases between the two ends. Germline assignment: CDR1 KGHSH and CDR2 LQKENI. The CDR3 is 15 amino acids. CDR3 in DNA: TGTGCCAGCTCACCCCTCGGGGGTACTAATGAAAAACTGTTTTTT. Its protein product is CASSPLGGTNEKLFF.

The chain joins TRBV6-5 to TRBJ2-1; D is possibly TRBD1 (7 bases). The CDR3 spans 15 residues. Germline V gene sequence: CDR1 MNHEY, CDR2 SVGAGI. V was clipped by 2 bases and J by 7 bases, with 15 bases between them. Here the CDR3 reads CASSYRQGGKNEQFF. The CDR3 DNA reads TGTGCCAGCAGTTACCGACAGGGAGGTAAAAATGAGCAGTTCTTC.

This sequence joins TRBV4-2 and TRBJ2-7; the match to TRBD2 covers 9 bases. This CDR3 is built from 16 residues. Trimming cost V 3 bases and J 2 bases; bases outside gene matches: 8. CDR1 and CDR2 from the germline V gene are LGHNA and YNFKEQ. The DNA of the CDR3 is TGTGCCAGCAGCCACGAATGGGGACTAGCAGCCTACGAGCAGTACTTC. It is translated as CASSHEWGLAAYEQYF.

The chain combines TRBV19 with TRBJ2-2, with D perhaps TRBD1 (5 bases). Trimming took 9 bases from V and 2 from J, leaving 10 bases between them. The germline gives CDR1 LNHDA, CDR2 SQIVND (reference sequence). This CDR3 spans 13 amino acids. The CDR3 spells CASLGENTGELFF. The CDR3 coding sequence is TGTGCCAGCCTAGGGGAAAACACCGGGGAGCTGTTTTTT.

The chain links TRBV5-1 to TRBJ1-5, with D perhaps TRBD1 (6 bases). This CDR3 spans 14 amino acids. V lost 1 base and J lost 3, with 8 bases in between. CDR1 is SGHRS, CDR2 YFSETQ, per germline. CDR3 in DNA: TGCGCCAGCAGCTTGTCAGGGGACAATCAGCCCCAGCATTTT. As protein: CASSLSGDNQPQHF.

This clone has only one observation. The V call is TRBV10-3, the J call TRBJ2-5, with 7 bases that match TRBD1. This CDR3 has 15 residues. V lost 4 bases, J lost 3 bases, and 8 bases stayed unmatched. CDR1 and CDR2 from the germline V gene are ENHRY and SYGVKD. DNA for the CDR3: TGTGCCATCAGTGTGTACAGGGGAGTGGAAGAGACCCAGTACTTC. It yields the protein CAISVYRGVEETQYF.

This clone was picked up one time. The sample holds other DNA sequences that translate to the same CDR3. The rearrangement links TRBV19 to TRBJ2-7; D is unclear. Germline loops: CDR1 LNHDA, CDR2 SQIVND (reference sequence). V lost 4 bases and J lost 3, with 4 bases in between. This CDR3 contains 11 residues. This chain's CDR3 is CASSTGYEQYF. CDR3 sequence (DNA): TGTGCCAGTAGTACAGGCTACGAGCAGTACTTC.

With respect to this clone: A read error may produce the germline difference seen at one junction end. This chain links TRBV11-2 with TRBJ2-5, with D unresolved. The CDR3 is made up of 13 amino acids. The germline V gene has CDR1 SGHAT and CDR2 FQNNGV. The CDR3 DNA sequence: TGTGCCACCAGCTTAGCCGGAGTCGGGACCCAGTACTTC. Translation: CATSLAGVGTQYF. Looking up the rest from reference TRBV11-2 and TRBJ2-5 gives the full variable domain: EAGVAQSPRYKIIEKRQSVAFWCNPISGHATLYWYQQILGQGPKLLIQFQNNGVVDDSQLPKDRFSAERLKGVDSTLKIQPAKLEDSAVYLCATSLAGVGTQYFGPGTRLLVL.

The chain combines TRBV5-4 with TRBJ2-3; 9 bases match TRBD2. V lost 0 bases and J lost 4; bases outside the gene matches: 3. CDR1 is SGHNT and CDR2 is YYREEE in the germline V gene (reference sequence). The CDR3 has 15 amino acids. The CDR3 reads CASSLGGGAADTQYF. CDR3 DNA sequence: TGTGCCAGCAGCTTGGGCGGGGGGGCTGCAGATACGCAGTATTTT.

V gene TRBV6-5 combines with J gene TRBJ1-5, with D maybe TRBD1 (5 bases). CDR3 size: 15 residues. Germline-derived CDR1 and CDR2 are MNHEY and SVGAGI. The V end lost 5 bases, the J end lost 3 bases, and 14 bases lay between the germline ends. The CDR3 DNA sequence: TGTGCCAGCAGTCCGGTGGGGGGTACCAATCAGCCCCAGCATTTT. Protein: CASSPVGGTNQPQHF.

V usage is TRBV28 and J usage is TRBJ1-2; D perhaps matches TRBD1 (5 bases). CDR1 is MDHEN and CDR2 is SYDVKM in the germline V gene. Trimming left V 7 bases short and J 3 bases short, with 15 bases between. This CDR3 comprises 14 residues. The DNA for the CDR3 is TGTGCCAGCAACCCTGCGACGACAGACTATGGCTACACCTTC. Its translation is CASNPATTDYGYTF.